This T cell receptor beta chain came from a study of beta chain features in type 1 diabetes. In the study overall: The patients were much like the healthy donors in age, gender and cell yields. Study-level points and caveats: Patients with type 1 diabetes carried fewer insertions and had more deletions at their VDJ junctions.

The study reverse transcribed the entire isolated RNA, so it sequenced expressed TCRB transcripts. The study sequenced naive, central memory and regulatory T cell samples to an average of about 3.57 million reads. The protocol was immunoSEQ multiplex PCR, while the TCRdb copy is restricted to in-frame clones and leaves out a portion. Found here are just over 150,000 clones, over 8.5% of them singletons; the top ten hold roughly 2%. Purity exceeded 95% in all sorted populations. This clone was seen repeatedly, ten times or more. Its matching antigen is unknown. The clonotype was recovered from a man between 18 and 29 years old in good health. Sequencing was done on a sample of central memory CD4+ T cells from blood.

The CDR3 DNA sequence: TGCAGCGTACAGTTCACCGGGGAGCTGTTTTTT. It translates to CSVQFTGELFF. This sequence joins TRBV29-1 and TRBJ2-2, with unresolved D. CDR1 SQVTM and CDR2 ANQGSEA come from the germline V gene. V was pared by 6 bases and J by 4 bases, with 6 bases between. The CDR3 extends over 11 amino acids.